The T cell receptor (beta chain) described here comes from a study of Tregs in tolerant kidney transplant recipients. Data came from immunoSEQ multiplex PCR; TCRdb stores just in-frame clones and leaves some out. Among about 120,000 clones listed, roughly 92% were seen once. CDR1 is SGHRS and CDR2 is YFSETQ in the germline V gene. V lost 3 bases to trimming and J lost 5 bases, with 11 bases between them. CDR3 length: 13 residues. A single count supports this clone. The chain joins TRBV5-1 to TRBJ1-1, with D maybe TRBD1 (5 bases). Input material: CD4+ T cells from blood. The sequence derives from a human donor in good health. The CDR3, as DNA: TGCGCCAGCAGCTCTCAGGGAAGGACTGAAGCTTTCTTT. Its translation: CASSSQGRTEAFF.